This TCR beta chain was captured by sequencing in a study of blood T cell repertoires in COVID-19 (dated by TCRdb to 2020 to 2021). About the study as a whole: The collaborator samples originated in the United States, Italy and Spain and spanned the acute and convalescent phases of COVID-19. The material from the prospective study consisted of cDNA or gDNA derived from T cells, B-cell-depleted T cells, or PBMCs. The sample metadata nearly always contained a de-identified subject ID, COVID-19 status, age in years and sex. The repertoires were made available in a free public database intended to serve as a resource for research on the immune response to SARS-CoV-2. The dataset comprised deeply sampled blood TCRbeta repertoires from subjects exposed to, actively infected with, or recovered from COVID-19. Where available, HLA class I and class II types were obtained from metadata supplied by the sample provider rather than from assay-based typing. The samples were drawn from the first 160 participants of the ongoing ImmuneRACE study and from more than 1,000 subjects provided by 6 global collaborators. Here is what the overall study found, with its caveats: The quantity of clinical and demographic metadata differed by source and by participant and was supplied without curation.

Concerning this clone itself: The antigen this receptor binds is unknown. Per-nucleotide qualities are absent, and no much larger clonotype sits a single base away.

Collaborating institutions collected whole blood in K2EDTA tubes following their own protocols. For TCRbeta analysis, collaborators shipped samples as frozen whole blood, isolated PBMCs, or DNA extracted from either of those sample types. TCRbeta CDR3 regions were amplified from genomic DNA using the immunoSEQ Assay, a bias-controlled multiplex PCR. The paper's data handling went like this. The number of nucleated cells in each sample was estimated by amplification of reference gene primers within the assay. To quantify the absolute abundance of each unique TCRbeta CDR3 rearrangement, sequence reads were collapsed and filtered. For each sample, productive Simpson clonality was calculated as the square root of Simpson's diversity index over productive rearrangements. Not all clones reach the TCRdb copy of this immuneACCESS table, which keeps in-frame sequences only. Checked studies attribute under half of the gap to unresolved V genes and leave the rest unexplained. D and trimming come from the DNA, and the V and J calls and clone size come from that table. In this sample the table shows about 230,000 clones, approximately 80% of which occur a single time. More than 25% of the sample goes to the ten largest clones.

CDR1 and CDR2 (GTSNPN, SVGIG) derive from the germline V gene (reference sequence). The trim is 7 bases for V and 5 bases for J, with a gap of 14 bases between the germline ends. The CDR3, cysteine through phenylalanine, is 12 amino acids long. CDR3 DNA is the only sequence kept; it has 36 bases, read in frame from the first base. The chain couples TRBV30 to TRBJ1-1; the D gene is unclear. The TCR sequence derives from a man in his forties with acute or convalescent COVID-19. Sequencing was carried out using peripheral blood. The CDR3 here reads CALGQAPTEAFF. At the DNA level, the sequence is TGTGCCTTGGGCCAGGCACCAACTGAAGCTTTCTTT.